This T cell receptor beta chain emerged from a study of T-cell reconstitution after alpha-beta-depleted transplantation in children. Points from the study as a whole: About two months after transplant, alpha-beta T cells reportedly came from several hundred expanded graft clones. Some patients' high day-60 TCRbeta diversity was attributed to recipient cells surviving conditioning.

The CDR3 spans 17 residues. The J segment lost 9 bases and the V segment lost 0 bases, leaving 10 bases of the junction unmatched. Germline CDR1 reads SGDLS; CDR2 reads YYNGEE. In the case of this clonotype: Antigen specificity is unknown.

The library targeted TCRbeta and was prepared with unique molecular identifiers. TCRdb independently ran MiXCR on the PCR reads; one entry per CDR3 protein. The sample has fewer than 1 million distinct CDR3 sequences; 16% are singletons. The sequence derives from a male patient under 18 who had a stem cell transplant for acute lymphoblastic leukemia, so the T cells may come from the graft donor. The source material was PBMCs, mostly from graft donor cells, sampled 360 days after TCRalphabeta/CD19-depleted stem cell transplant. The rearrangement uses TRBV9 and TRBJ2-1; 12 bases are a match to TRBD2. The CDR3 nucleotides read TGTGCCAGCAGCGTAGCTGGGGCTAGCGGGAGGGGGGGTGAGCAGTTCTTC. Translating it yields CASSVAGASGRGGEQFF.